This paragraph covers one T cell receptor (beta chain) sequence. The read terminates 3 residues before the CDR3 end, so the remaining end is supplied by the germline J gene. Clones were sequenced by immunoSEQ multiplex PCR, and TCRdb holds only the in-frame ones, with some missing. This table holds about 28,000 clones. This specimen comes from a study of T cells in women clearing cervical HPV infection. Turning to the study itself: HLA type could not be excluded as a confounder.

The germline gives CDR1 KGHSY, CDR2 FQNENV. CDR3 length: 14 residues. The sample taken for sequencing was blood buffy coat. The clonotype originates from a woman between 18 and 70 years old with a cervical HPV16 infection that either progressed to CIN3+ or cleared (not recorded which). The genes are TRBV16 and TRBJ2-2; possibly TRBD2 for D (6 bases). This CDR3 reads CASKTGVTNEKLFF. The DNA read from the CDR3 is TGTGCCAGCAAGACGGGGGTAACTAATGAAAAG.